The present entry profiles one T cell receptor beta chain with its context. There is no known antigen for this receptor. No quality values exist for individual bases; no much larger clone is one base distant. This entry is derived from a study of CD8 T cells in Susac syndrome (dated by TCRdb to about 2019). In the study overall: Whether CD8+ T cell activation and differentiation in Susac syndrome was antigen driven was tested using repertoire sequencing. Clonality of the CD8+ T cell repertoire was compared between more than 10 healthy donors, 14 Susac syndrome patients and about 15 multiple sclerosis patients. General conclusions and limits of the study: The TCR sequencing and HLA analysis was acknowledged to have included a relatively small number of individuals.

The germline V gene (reference sequence) yields MNHEY for CDR1 and SMNVEV for CDR2. From cysteine to phenylalanine, the CDR3 is 13 amino acids long. Only CDR3 DNA is held: 39 bases, read in frame from base 1. The junction shows trimming of 0 bases on V and 6 bases on J, plus 5 bases between the germline ends. Peripheral blood CD8+ and CD4+ T cells from healthy donors, Susac syndrome patients and multiple sclerosis patients were profiled by high-throughput TCR beta sequencing. Treatment-naive patients with stable or active relapsing-remitting disease fulfilling revised McDonald criteria were used as multiple sclerosis controls. Bulk CD8+ and CD4+ T cells were purified magnetically by negative isolation, whereas CD8+ TEMRA cells were enriched by FACS. Blood was collected in EDTA tubes and processed within 24 hours, with PBMCs isolated through density gradient centrifugation. PBMCs intended for TCR sequencing were cryopreserved in liquid nitrogen and were subsequently thawed in a 37 degrees C water bath. A purity of at least 90% was achieved for sorted or isolated CD4+, CD8+ and CD8+ TEMRA cells.

RNA was extracted using the RNeasy kit, and about 0.45 to 1 ug of the RNA was reverse transcribed with random hexamers. TCR beta CDR3 regions were amplified with the immunoSEQ multiplex PCR assay covering 54 Vbeta and 13 Jbeta segments. PCR amplification bias was corrected using a synthetic template baseline for primer optimization and computational correction. On the authors' methods: Reads were annotated to V, D and J genes per IMGT and analyzed with immunoSEQ Analyzer, keeping only productive sequences. To calculate clonality, Shannon entropy was normalized by log2 of the number of productive unique sequences and then subtracted from one. Public and private clones were assessed among the 100 most prevalent clones of each patient and control. Clones were defined as Susac-specific when absent from the healthy and MS cohorts, from 1052 published viral clones and from other ImmuneACCESS disease sequences. TCRdb redid the processing of the public reads, applying fastp at Q25 and MiXCR, and retained in-frame beta chains. Every entry covers one CDR3 protein and lists the most common genes and DNA from its rows. V and J calls and clone size were set by TCRdb, not the authors. Here the sample has under 550,000 distinct CDR3 sequences; 85% to 90% occur a single time. About 0.1% of the sample is in the top ten clones.

Source material: CD8+ T cells from PBMCs. This TCR was sampled from a human donor with multiple sclerosis. The chain joins TRBV27 to TRBJ2-2, with no confident D gene call. The encoded CDR3 is CASSLSGPGELFF. Here is the DNA: TGTGCCAGCAGTTTATCAGGGCCCGGGGAGCTGTTTTTT.